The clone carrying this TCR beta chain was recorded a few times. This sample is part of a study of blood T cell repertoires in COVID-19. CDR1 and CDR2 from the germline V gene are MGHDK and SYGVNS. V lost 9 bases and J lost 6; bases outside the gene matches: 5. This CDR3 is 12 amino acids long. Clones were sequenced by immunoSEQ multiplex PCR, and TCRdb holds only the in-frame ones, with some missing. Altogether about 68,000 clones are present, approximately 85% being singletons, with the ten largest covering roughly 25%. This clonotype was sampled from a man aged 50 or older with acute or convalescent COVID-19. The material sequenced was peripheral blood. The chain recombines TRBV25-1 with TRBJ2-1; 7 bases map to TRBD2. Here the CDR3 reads CASRGGSNEQFF. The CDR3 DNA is TGTGCCAGTCGGGGAGGGAGCAATGAGCAGTTCTTC.